This T cell receptor beta chain was recovered during a study of blood T cell repertoires in COVID-19. Study-wide background: Material from acute and convalescent COVID-19 was sourced from the United States, Italy and Spain. Nucleic acid was either cDNA or gDNA, and it came from T cells, B-cell-depleted T cells, or PBMCs.

The ends lost 4 bases at V and 7 bases at J; junction bases unmatched: 10. Germline V gene lookup returns CDR1 SGHVS and CDR2 FNYEAQ. The CDR3 sequence is 15 residues long. Per the original data handling: The assay estimated nucleated cells by amplifying reference gene primers. The table came from immunoSEQ multiplex PCR; TCRdb's copy has only in-frame clones and leaves some out. The V and J calls and clone size are taken from that table; D and trimming were inferred from the DNA. The table lists 170,000 or so clones, more than 85% of them singletons. V usage is TRBV7-6 and J usage is TRBJ2-1; TRBD2 aligns across 7 bases. This TCR came from a man aged 40-50 years with active or convalescent COVID-19. The sequenced material came from peripheral blood. This chain's CDR3 is CASSSGLIIQNEQFF. In DNA form, the CDR3 reads TGTGCCAGCAGCTCGGGACTAATCATCCAGAATGAGCAGTTCTTC.